A single sample gave rise to the 24 T cell receptor beta chains below, sequenced in a study of blood T cells in healthy people across ages. The second PCR ran about 6 to 12 cycles with a sample-barcoded 5' primer and J-beta primers. TCRdb itself ran the 5' RACE reads through MiXCR, one entry per CDR3 protein. The top ten hold just under 9.5% of the sample, which has roughly 700,000 distinct CDR3 sequences, roughly 25% seen once. Separately, the same data were catalogued under a study of T cells of mothers and their children.

The source material was blood. The receptors come from a boy aged 5-17 years in good health.

The V gene is TRBV7-8, the J gene TRBJ2-1; no firm D call. Germline V gene lookup returns CDR1 SGHVS and CDR2 FQNEAQ. The CDR3 loop spans 13 amino acids. Trimming stripped 4 bases from V and 4 bases from J, with 8 bases between. CDR3 residues: CASSSTRYNEQFF. The CDR3 DNA reads as TGTGCCAGCAGCTCGACCAGATACAATGAGCAGTTCTTC.

This clonotype was observed a handful of times. The chain joins TRBV11-2 to TRBJ2-5; tentative D call: TRBD2 (5 bases). Trimming shortened V by 5 bases and J by 5 bases, and 21 bases separated the two germline ends. CDR1 SGHAT and CDR2 FQNNGV come from the germline V gene. The CDR3 has 16 residues. The CDR3 loop reads CASSPQRWASPETQYF. The CDR3 DNA reads TGTGCCAGCAGCCCCCAAAGATGGGCTAGCCCCGAGACCCAGTACTTC.

This clonotype was counted a few times. DNA of the CDR3: TGTGCCAGCAGTTACTCGATGGGTGGACAGCTTAATGAAAAACTGTTTTTT. It specifies CASSYSMGGQLNEKLFF. The rearrangement links TRBV6-5 to TRBJ1-4; tentative D call: TRBD1 (6 bases). From germline, CDR1 is MNHEY and CDR2 SVGAGI. This CDR3 has 17 residues. The ends were cut back, 0 bases at V and 4 bases at J, with 15 bases in the middle.

This clonotype was counted a few times. The V call is TRBV6-5, the J call TRBJ2-3; no firm D call. The CDR3 has 14 amino acids. Germline CDR1 MNHEY, CDR2 SVGAGI. V was cut by 1 base and J by 2 bases, with 7 bases left in between. CDR3 in DNA: TGTGCCAGCAGTTACTTGGGCACCACAGATACGCAGTATTTT. Translating gives CASSYLGTTDTQYF.

The chain recombines TRBV5-1 with TRBJ1-1; 7 bases are shared with TRBD1. V shed 2 bases, J shed 10 bases, and the junction held 11 bases outside the gene matches. The CDR3 consists of 14 residues. Germline assignment: CDR1 SGHRS and CDR2 YFSETQ. CDR3 DNA sequence: TGCGCCAGCAGCTTACCCCGGACAGGCGTAGGAGCTTTCTTT. Protein: CASSLPRTGVGAFF.

The V call is TRBV2, the J call TRBJ2-7; TRBD1 is a possible D gene (5 bases). The V end was cut by 5 bases, the J end by 4 bases, with 18 bases between. The CDR3 has 15 amino acids. Germline CDR1 SNHLY, CDR2 FYNNEI. CDR3 protein: CASSPNPPAGYEQYF. In DNA, the CDR3 is TGTGCCAGCAGTCCAAACCCCCCCGCAGGGTACGAGCAGTACTTC.

J is TRBJ1-3 and V is TRBV7-6; D is ambiguous. The CDR3 loop spans 12 amino acids. Per germline, CDR1 SGHVS and CDR2 FNYEAQ. Trimming took off 4 bases at V and 4 bases at J, with 5 bases between the two ends. The CDR3 DNA reads TGTGCCAGCAGCTCACGGGGAAACACCATATATTTT. As protein: CASSSRGNTIYF.

The chain couples TRBV12-3 or TRBV12-4 to TRBJ1-1, with D possibly being TRBD1 (6 bases). Trimming shortened V by 6 bases and J by 3 bases, and 14 bases separated the two germline ends. CDR3 size: 14 residues. In nucleotides, the CDR3 is TGTGCCAGCAGCTACGGGACACCTTACACTGAAGCTTTCTTT. It encodes CASSYGTPYTEAFF.

The rearrangement links TRBV13 to TRBJ2-5; TRBD2 matches at 7 bases. Germline V lookup: CDR1 PRHDT, CDR2 FYEKMQ (reference sequence). Trimming took 5 bases from V and 4 from J; bases not matched to a gene: 13. The CDR3 runs to 16 residues. The CDR3 is CASSLFNGLEGETQYF. CDR3 sequence (DNA): TGTGCCAGCAGCCTCTTCAACGGACTAGAAGGAGAGACCCAGTACTTC.

This sequence joins TRBV20-1 and TRBJ2-5; a possible D gene is TRBD2 (5 bases). Trimming left V 5 bases short and J 5 bases short, with 12 bases between. The CDR3 totals 12 residues. Germline lookup yields CDR1 DFQATT and CDR2 SNEGSKA (reference sequence). CDR3 DNA sequence: TGCAGTGCTGGCGAGGGCCCGGAGACCCAGTACTTC. It is translated as CSAGEGPETQYF.

This clonotype was seen a handful of times. The chain employs TRBV5-1 and TRBJ1-1; possibly TRBD1 for D (5 bases). The ends were cut back, 2 bases at V and 1 base at J, with 21 bases in the middle. The CDR3 covers 18 residues. CDR1 and CDR2 from the germline V gene are SGHRS and YFSETQ. The chain's CDR3 is CASSFYGGGIRQNTEAFF. The CDR3 DNA reads TGCGCCAGCAGCTTTTATGGTGGGGGGATAAGACAGAACACTGAAGCTTTCTTT.

The CDR3 DNA reads TGTGCTAGTGGCCCGGACAGGGGGCTACATGAGCAGTTCTTC. Protein sequence: CASGPDRGLHEQFF. V gene TRBV12-5 combines with J gene TRBJ2-1; 11 positions agree with TRBD1. J gave up 8 bases and V 6 bases, and 6 bases lay outside the gene matches. Looked up from germline, CDR1 is LGHNT and CDR2 is FRNRAP. There are 14 residues in the CDR3.

This clonotype showed up just a few times. This chain uses TRBV6-2 or TRBV6-3 with TRBJ2-5; 7 positions match TRBD2. The CDR3 spans 16 residues. J gave up 1 base and V 2 bases, and 7 bases lay outside the gene matches. Germline loops: CDR1 MNHEY, CDR2 SVGEGT. The CDR3 loop reads CASSYSLAEVQETQYF. The CDR3 nucleotides are TGTGCCAGCAGTTACAGCCTAGCGGAAGTCCAAGAGACCCAGTACTTC.

V is TRBV19 and J is TRBJ2-7, with a possible D match to TRBD1 (6 bases). This CDR3 comprises 14 residues. V gave up 5 bases and J gave up 4 bases, with 15 bases separating them. The V gene's germline CDR1 is LNHDA and CDR2 SQIVND (reference sequence). As DNA, the CDR3 is TGTGCCAGTAGTGCACCGGGACAAGAATACGAGCAGTACTTC. Protein sequence: CASSAPGQEYEQYF.

This clonotype was seen just once. The rearrangement links TRBV2 to TRBJ2-7; 7 nucleotides match TRBD1. The trim removed 9 bases at V and 6 bases at J, leaving 11 bases unmatched. The CDR3 length is 13 residues. Germline-derived CDR1 and CDR2 are SNHLY and FYNNEI. CDR3 nucleotide sequence: TGTGCCAGTCTAGACAGGGCAACAAGCGAGCAGTACTTC. This codes for CASLDRATSEQYF.

The DNA of the CDR3 is TGTGCCAGCAGCGTAGAGGGAGATGAAAAACTGTTTTTT. Amino acid sequence: CASSVEGDEKLFF. This sequence joins TRBV9 and TRBJ1-4; the D is unclear. V was pared by 0 bases and J by 6 bases, with 6 bases between. Looked up from germline, CDR1 is SGDLS and CDR2 is YYNGEE. The CDR3 sequence is 13 residues long.

The table lists this clonotype with a few counts. The V gene is TRBV28, the J gene TRBJ2-5, with 10 bases fitting TRBD2. The DNA end lines up better with TRBJ2-1; the J call may be wrong. Germline CDR1 reads MDHEN; CDR2 reads SYDVKM. This CDR3 is built from 13 residues. The CDR3, as DNA: TGTGCCCACCATAGCGGGGGGACCTTTGAGCAGTTCTTC. It yields the protein CAHHSGGTFEQFF.

This clonotype was seen just once. The rearrangement links TRBV4-3 to TRBJ2-1, with unresolved D. Germline lookup yields CDR1 LGHNA and CDR2 YSLEER. The V and J ends lost 2 bases and 4 bases respectively, with 18 bases between them. The CDR3 loop spans 17 amino acids. CDR3 nucleotide sequence: TGCGCCAGCAGCCAAAAGGCCGGGCAGATACTTTACAATGAGCAGTTCTTC. This encodes CASSQKAGQILYNEQFF.

The rearrangement uses TRBV5-5 and TRBJ1-3, with D hard to call. This CDR3 comprises 14 residues. Deletions cut 0 bases from V and 8 bases from J, with 12 bases between. Germline CDR1 is SGHKS and CDR2 is YYEKEE (reference sequence). This CDR3 reads CASSLVIASDTIYF. CDR3 DNA: TGTGCCAGCAGCTTGGTTATAGCCTCGGACACCATATATTTT.

This chain links TRBV7-2 with TRBJ2-5; D is ambiguous. The CDR3 runs to 13 residues. The V end lost 5 bases, the J end lost 1 base, and 8 bases lay between the germline ends. In germline, CDR1 is SGHTA, CDR2 FQGNSA. CDR3 region: CASSATSQETQYF. CDR3 nucleotide sequence: TGTGCCAGCAGCGCGACGAGCCAAGAGACCCAGTACTTC.

There are a few counts of this clonotype. The V gene is TRBV11-2, the J gene TRBJ2-7, with 8 bases identical to TRBD2. Per germline, CDR1 SGHAT and CDR2 FQNNGV. The CDR3 loop spans 18 amino acids. V trimming: 1 base; J trimming: 1 base; junction bases outside the gene matches: 12. The CDR3 spells CASSLAGWLAGLSYEQYF. CDR3 bases: TGTGCCAGCAGCTTAGCGGGGTGGCTAGCGGGCCTATCCTACGAGCAGTACTTC.

The chain carries TRBV6-5 and TRBJ2-3; D unresolved. The germline V gene has CDR1 MNHEY and CDR2 SVGAGI. Trimming shortened V by 1 base and J by 2 bases, and 16 bases separated the two germline ends. CDR3 length equals 17 residues. CDR3 DNA sequence: TGTGCCAGCAGTTACTTTGGGCCCCCCGATTACACAGATACGCAGTATTTT. The encoded protein is CASSYFGPPDYTDTQYF.

The chain couples TRBV29-1 to TRBJ1-1; D gene uncertain. V lost 5 bases to trimming and J lost 1 base, with 5 bases between them. Germline CDR1 SQVTM, CDR2 ANQGSEA. The CDR3 is made up of 11 amino acids. The CDR3 DNA reads TGCAGCGTTCACACGAACACTGAAGCTTTCTTT. This encodes CSVHTNTEAFF. The variable domain in full, with the rest retrieved from reference TRBV29-1 and TRBJ1-1, is SAVISQKPSRDICQRGTSLTIQCQVDSQVTMMFWYRQQPGQSLTLIATANQGSEATYESGFVIDKFPISRPNLTFSTLTVSNMSPEDSSIYLCSVHTNTEAFFGQGTRLTVV.

The rearrangement links TRBV28 to TRBJ1-4; the match to TRBD1 covers 8 bases. V shed 6 bases, J shed 7 bases, and the junction held 7 bases outside the gene matches. The germline V gene has CDR1 MDHEN and CDR2 SYDVKM. The CDR3 length is 14 residues. CDR3 bases: TGTGCCAGCAGCCACAGGGGGTGGAGTGAAAAACTGTTTTTT. This codes for CASSHRGWSEKLFF.